This entry describes one TCR beta chain. Assay: immunoSEQ multiplex PCR; the TCRdb copy retains only in-frame clones and omits some. The table records approximately 65,000 clones, approximately 84% of them present only once. This specimen belongs to a study of technical replicates of blood from several donors. Trimming removed 5 bases at V and 0 bases at J, with 5 bases between. CDR3 length equals 12 residues. Looked up from germline, CDR1 is MNHNY and CDR2 is SVGAGI (reference sequence). The sequencing sample was made of PBMCs. The receptor comes from a human donor in good health. Some clones in this sample may be carry-over from other donors' samples. V is TRBV6-6 and J is TRBJ2-7; D ambiguous. The CDR3 sequence is CASSASSYEQYF. The CDR3 region has the DNA TGTGCCAGCAGTGCGAGCTCCTACGAGCAGTACTTC.